This note documents a single T cell receptor (beta chain) sequence. The antigen remains undetermined. A read error may account for a junction end that differs from germline. The data originate from a study of Ad26.COV2.S vaccination and SARS-CoV-2 variants. Whole-study context: Intramuscular Ad26.COV2.S at 5x10^10 or 1x10^11 viral particles. Findings of the study overall: Similar non-spike TCR breadth was seen in vaccine and placebo recipients.

TCRdb's copy holds only in-frame clones and misses some; the assay was immunoSEQ multiplex PCR. The repertoire consists of hundreds of thousands of clones, with about 87% occurring once and the leading ten covering under 4%. This CDR3 spans 18 amino acids. CDR1 is LGHDT and CDR2 is YNNKEL in the germline V gene (reference sequence). Treatment described: some 20 received Ad26.COV2.S at low or high dose, single or two shots; about 5 received placebo; per-sample allocation not given. The study sampled participants on day 63 after the first vaccine or placebo injection. A Boston adult aged 18-55 years was the donor.

V gene TRBV3-1 (or the pseudogene TRBV3-2) combines with J gene TRBJ2-2; 9 bases fit TRBD1. The sample in question was peripheral blood, obtained in a trial of Ad26.COV2.S vaccine versus placebo. The TCR was taken from a person between 18 and 65 years old who received the Ad26.COV2.S COVID-19 vaccine or a placebo. CDR3 region: CASSQAGTGKGYTGELFF. As DNA, the CDR3 is TGTGCCAGCAGTCAAGCCGGGACAGGGAAAGGTTACACCGGGGAGCTGTTTTTT.